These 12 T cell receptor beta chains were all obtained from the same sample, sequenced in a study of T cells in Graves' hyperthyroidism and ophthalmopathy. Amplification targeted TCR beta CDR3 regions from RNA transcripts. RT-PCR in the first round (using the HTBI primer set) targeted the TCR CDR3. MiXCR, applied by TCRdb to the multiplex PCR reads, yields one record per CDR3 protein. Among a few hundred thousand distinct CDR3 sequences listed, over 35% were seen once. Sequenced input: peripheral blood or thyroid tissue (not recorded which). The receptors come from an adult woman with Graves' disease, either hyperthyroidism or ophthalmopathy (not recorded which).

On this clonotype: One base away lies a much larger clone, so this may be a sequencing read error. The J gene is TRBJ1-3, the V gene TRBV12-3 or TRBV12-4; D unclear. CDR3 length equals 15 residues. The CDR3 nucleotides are TGTGCCAGCGGTTTATTCTGGGAGACTGGAAACACCATATATTTT. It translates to CASGLFWETGNTIYF.

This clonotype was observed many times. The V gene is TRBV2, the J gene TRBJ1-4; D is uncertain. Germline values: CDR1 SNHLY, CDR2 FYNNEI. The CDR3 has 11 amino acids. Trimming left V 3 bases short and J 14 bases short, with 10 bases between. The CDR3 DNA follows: TGTGCCAGCAGTGAGGACTTAAGGCTGTTTTTT. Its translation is CASSEDLRLFF.

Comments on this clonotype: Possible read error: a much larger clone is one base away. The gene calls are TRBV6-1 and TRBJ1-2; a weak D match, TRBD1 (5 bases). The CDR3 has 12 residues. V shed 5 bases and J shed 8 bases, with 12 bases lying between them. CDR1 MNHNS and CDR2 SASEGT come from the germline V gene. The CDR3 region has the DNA TGTGCCAGCAGTTACACCAGGGAGGGCTACACCTTC. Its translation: CASSYTREGYTF.

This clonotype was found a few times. Here the CDR3 reads CASSGSGHLGYTF. Written as DNA, the CDR3 is TGTGCCAGCAGCGGATCAGGACATCTAGGCTACACCTTC. V and J are TRBV9 and TRBJ1-2; D is perhaps TRBD1 (5 bases). Germline-derived CDR1 and CDR2 are SGDLS and YYNGEE. The CDR3 extends over 13 amino acids. The V end lost 3 bases, the J end lost 8 bases, and 14 bases lay between the germline ends.

This CDR3 is CASSIDYEQYF. The CDR3 DNA reads TGTGCCAGCAGCATCGACTACGAGCAGTACTTC. The chain has TRBV5-6 and TRBJ2-7; no reliable D call. Trimming removed 4 bases from V and 3 bases from J, with 5 bases in between. Germline V gene sequence: CDR1 SGHDT, CDR2 YYEEEE. The CDR3 length is 11 residues.

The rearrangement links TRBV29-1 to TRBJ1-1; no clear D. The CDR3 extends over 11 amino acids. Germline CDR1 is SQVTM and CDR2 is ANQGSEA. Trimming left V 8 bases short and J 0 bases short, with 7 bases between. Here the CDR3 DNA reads TGCAGCTTAGACGTGAACACTGAAGCTTTCTTT. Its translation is CSLDVNTEAFF.

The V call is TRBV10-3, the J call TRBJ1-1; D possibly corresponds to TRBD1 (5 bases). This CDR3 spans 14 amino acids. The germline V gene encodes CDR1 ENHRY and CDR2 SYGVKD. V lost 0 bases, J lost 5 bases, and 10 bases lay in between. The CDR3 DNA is TGTGCCATCAGTGAGTCCTGGGGGGGAACTGAAGCTTTCTTT. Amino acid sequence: CAISESWGGTEAFF.

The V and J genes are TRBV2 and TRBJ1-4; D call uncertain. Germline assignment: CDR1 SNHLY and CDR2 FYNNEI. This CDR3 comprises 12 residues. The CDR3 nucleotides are TGTGCTGGGCAAGGGTTTGGGGAAAAACTGTTTTTT. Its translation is CAGQGFGEKLFF. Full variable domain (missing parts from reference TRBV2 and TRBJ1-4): EPEVTQTPSHQVTQMGQEVILRCVPISNHLYFYWYRQILGQKVEFLVSFYNNEISEKSEIFDDQFSVERPDGSNFTLKIRSTKLEDSAMYFCAGQGFGEKLFFGSGTQLSVL.

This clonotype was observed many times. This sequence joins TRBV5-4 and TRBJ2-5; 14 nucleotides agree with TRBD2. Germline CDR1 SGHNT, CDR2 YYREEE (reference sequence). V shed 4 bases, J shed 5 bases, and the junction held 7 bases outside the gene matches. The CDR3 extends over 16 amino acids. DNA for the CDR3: TGTGCCAGCAGCGCCGGGACTAGCGGGAGTTGGGAGACCCAGTACTTC. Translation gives CASSAGTSGSWETQYF.

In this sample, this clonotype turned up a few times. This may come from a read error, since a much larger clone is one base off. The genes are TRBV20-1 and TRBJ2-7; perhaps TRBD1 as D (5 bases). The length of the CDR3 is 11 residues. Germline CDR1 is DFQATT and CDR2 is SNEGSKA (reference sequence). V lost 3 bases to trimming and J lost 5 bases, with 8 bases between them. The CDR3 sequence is CSARGQNEQYF. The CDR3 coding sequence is TGCAGTGCTAGGGGGCAGAACGAGCAGTACTTC.

CDR3 nucleotides: TGTGCCAGCAGCGTAACCCCTTCGGGCACTGAAGCTTTCTTT. Translation gives CASSVTPSGTEAFF. V is TRBV9 and J is TRBJ1-1; D remains unclear. The CDR3 spans 14 residues. Germline-derived CDR1 and CDR2 are SGDLS and YYNGEE. Trimming cost V 1 base and J 4 bases, with 11 bases left between them.

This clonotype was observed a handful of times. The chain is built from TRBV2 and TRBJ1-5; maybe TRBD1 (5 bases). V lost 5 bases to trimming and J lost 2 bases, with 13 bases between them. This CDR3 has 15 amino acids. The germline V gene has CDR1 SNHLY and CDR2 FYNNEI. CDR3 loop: CASSFPGRGNQPQHF. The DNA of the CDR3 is TGTGCCAGCAGTTTCCCGGGGCGAGGCAATCAGCCCCAGCATTTT.